These 13 T cell receptor beta chains were all obtained from the same sample, sequenced in a study of regulatory T cells in long-lasting Graves disease. Sample time point: newly diagnosed GD, antithyroid drugs for less than 3 months. PBMC-derived RNA was used for the TCR library. Sequencing libraries for TCR beta were prepared with iRepertoire HTBI primers and Arm-PCR of CDR3 regions. TCRdb re-called the multiplex PCR reads with MiXCR, one entry per CDR3 protein. The repertoire consists of hundreds of thousands of distinct CDR3 sequences, with approximately 13% occurring once and the leading ten covering over 7.5%. These same records also appear under a second study, on T cells in Graves' hyperthyroidism and ophthalmopathy.

Sequencing used peripheral blood mononuclear cells (PBMCs), obtained at new diagnosis, from a patient treated with antithyroid drugs. These receptors were taken from a man younger than 45 with Graves disease.

The table lists this clonotype with many counts. This chain uses TRBV24-1 with TRBJ1-5, with D perhaps TRBD1 (6 bases). Germline CDR1 reads KGHDR; CDR2 reads SFDVKD. The CDR3 has 12 residues. V was pared by 9 bases and J by 4 bases, with 9 bases between. As DNA, the CDR3 is TGTGCCACCTCCAGGGGAAATCAGCCCCAGCATTTT. Protein product: CATSRGNQPQHF.

This clonotype was observed many times. The rearrangement links TRBV6-1 to TRBJ1-5; D unclear. Trimming shortened V by 9 bases and J by 0 bases, and 12 bases separated the two germline ends. This CDR3 has 14 residues. CDR1 is MNHNS, CDR2 SASEGT, per germline. CDR3 bases: TGTGCCAGTCGCCGAGACTATAGCAATCAGCCCCAGCATTTT. This gives the protein CASRRDYSNQPQHF.

The table lists this clonotype with many counts. The chain joins TRBV28 to TRBJ2-7; 11 nucleotides line up with TRBD2. Germline-derived CDR1 and CDR2 are MDHEN and SYDVKM. V shed 5 bases and J 2 bases; nucleotides not matched to a gene: 8. This CDR3 has 16 residues. As DNA, the CDR3 is TGTGCCAGCAGTAGCTCCGGGACTAGCGGCCCCTACGAGCAGTACTTC. It is translated as CASSSSGTSGPYEQYF.

This clonotype occurred a few times. The chain has TRBV7-9 and TRBJ2-2; tentatively, D is TRBD1 or TRBD2 (5 bases each). V was pared by 7 bases and J by 5 bases, with 14 bases between. The CDR3 runs to 14 residues. Germline CDR1 reads SEHNR; CDR2 reads FQNEAQ (reference sequence). CDR3 protein: CASNFRETTGELFF. CDR3 DNA: TGTGCCAGCAACTTCAGGGAGACGACCGGGGAGCTGTTTTTT.

This clonotype was detected ten times or more. The rearrangement joins TRBV5-6 to TRBJ2-1; D is unresolved. The CDR3 loop spans 11 amino acids. Germline V gives CDR1 SGHDT, CDR2 YYEEEE. V was shortened by 1 base and J by 8 bases, with 4 bases between the two germline ends. CDR3 protein: CASSLSYEQFF. The CDR3, as DNA: TGTGCCAGCAGCTTGTCGTATGAGCAGTTCTTC.

This clonotype has a count of ten or more. The rearrangement uses TRBV20-1 and TRBJ2-7; 10 bases line up with TRBD2. Germline values: CDR1 DFQATT, CDR2 SNEGSKA (reference sequence). V lost 3 bases, J lost 6 bases, and 8 bases stayed unmatched. The length of the CDR3 is 14 residues. The DNA for the CDR3 is TGCAGTGCTAGTCCCACTAGCGGGATACTCGAGCAGTACTTC. Residues: CSASPTSGILEQYF.

This clonotype was counted only a few times. The V gene is TRBV20-1, the J gene TRBJ2-1; D call uncertain. Trimming cost V 2 bases and J 0 bases, with 8 bases left between them. This CDR3 contains 14 residues. The germline gives CDR1 DFQATT, CDR2 SNEGSKA (reference sequence). The CDR3 loop is CSARTASSYNEQFF. DNA for the CDR3: TGCAGTGCTAGAACGGCTAGCTCCTACAATGAGCAGTTCTTC.

This clonotype was recorded at least ten times. The chain uses TRBV3-1 and TRBJ2-1; 10 bases are shared with TRBD2. CDR1 LGHDT and CDR2 YNNKEL come from the germline V gene (reference sequence). The CDR3 is 16 residues long. J gave up 7 bases and V 1 base, and 7 bases lay outside the gene matches. For the CDR3, the DNA is TGTGCCAGCAGCCAAGCTAGCGGGAGAGCCTTTAATGAGCAGTTCTTC. Translating gives CASSQASGRAFNEQFF.

This clonotype was seen many times. The rearrangement links TRBV11-1 to TRBJ2-5; 8 bases agree with TRBD1. This CDR3 is 20 amino acids long. V lost 1 base and J lost 3; bases outside the gene matches: 19. CDR1 SGHAT and CDR2 FQDESV come from the germline V gene (reference sequence). CDR3 in DNA: TGTGCCAGCAGCTTAGTACCCCCCCTAACGACGCTGACAGGGGAAGAGACCCAGTACTTC. Protein: CASSLVPPLTTLTGEETQYF.

On this clonotype itself: The final CDR3 position lacks the conserved phenylalanine or tryptophan, pointing to a likely read error. V gene TRBV5-1 combines with J gene TRBJ1-1, with 8 bases that match TRBD1. The ends lost 0 bases at V and 8 bases at J; junction bases unmatched: 6. The CDR3 spans 14 residues. Germline V gene lookup returns CDR1 SGHRS and CDR2 YFSETQ. In DNA, the CDR3 is TGCGCCAGCAGCTTGGAGGCAGGGGGCGGGGAAGCTTTCCTT. The encoded protein is CASSLEAGGGEAFL.

V is TRBV24-1 and J is TRBJ1-2; D remains ambiguous. The V and J ends lost 4 bases and 1 base respectively, with 18 bases between them. Germline V gene sequence: CDR1 KGHDR, CDR2 SFDVKD. The CDR3 spans 17 residues. In DNA, the CDR3 is TGTGCCACCAGTGACGGGAGAACAGCGAGCTATAACTATGGCTACACCTTC. It encodes CATSDGRTASYNYGYTF.

As concerns this clonotype: A much larger clone is a single base away; this may be a read error. The chain recombines TRBV27 with TRBJ2-7; D not resolved. Germline lookup yields CDR1 MNHEY and CDR2 SMNVEV (reference sequence). CDR3 length equals 14 residues. The CDR3 sequence: CASSPVGFTYEQYF. DNA for the CDR3: TGTGCCAGCAGTCCGGTGGGATTTACCTACGAGCAGTACTTT.

About this clonotype: A far larger clone is just one base off, so this is likely a read error. The gene calls are TRBV7-8 and TRBJ2-5; 10 bases map to TRBD2. The J call may be mistaken, given a closer DNA end match to TRBJ2-1. This CDR3 comprises 16 residues. Germline-derived CDR1 and CDR2 are SGHVS and FQNEAQ. The CDR3 sequence: CASSPTGLAGAYEQFF. CDR3 coding DNA: TGTGCCAGCAGCCCTACCGGGCTAGCGGGAGCCTACGAGCAGTTCTTC.